This T cell receptor (beta chain) appears in the sequencing data of a study of T cells after yellow fever vaccination. Broader study findings: In post-booster samples, most primary-vaccination clones reappeared (about 96% CD4, about 90% CD8).

In germline, CDR1 is SGHTA, CDR2 FQGNSA. V was pared by 5 bases and J by 8 bases, with 12 bases between. This CDR3 region has 12 residues. For this clonotype: Its cognate antigen is unknown.

TCRdb reprocessed the 5' RACE reads via MiXCR and lists one record per CDR3 protein. This table has hundreds of thousands of distinct CDR3 sequences, roughly an eighth appearing once. The rearrangement links TRBV7-2 to TRBJ1-1; no definite D call. The receptor was derived from a man aged 25-45 years who received the YFV17D yellow fever vaccine. Sequences were derived from PBMCs, sampled on the day of the yellow fever booster vaccination. CDR3 coding DNA: TGTGCCAGCAGCCGATCCCCGACGGAAGCTTTCTTT. This sequence encodes CASSRSPTEAFF.